The present T cell receptor (beta chain) was sequenced within a study of blood T cell repertoires in COVID-19. Original methodology: Using reference gene primer amplification, nucleated cell counts were estimated. Sequenced by immunoSEQ multiplex PCR; TCRdb stores in-frame clones only, minus some. V and J calls and clone size come straight from that table; D and trimming were deduced from the DNA. Among some 490,000 clones listed, approximately 86% were seen once. This study enrolled people aged 18 to 89 from around 25 US geographic areas. J lost 4 bases, V lost 3 bases, and 7 bases had no gene match. Germline lookup yields CDR1 KGHSH and CDR2 LQKENI. CDR3 length: 15 amino acids.

Sequences were obtained from PBMCs or T cells enriched from blood (not recorded which). The sequence was obtained from a woman in her fifties or sixties who had recovered from COVID-19. V is TRBV18 and J is TRBJ1-2, with 8 nucleotides matching TRBD1. The CDR3 reads CASSPPGQEIYGYTF. The CDR3 nucleotides are TGTGCCAGCTCACCTCCGGGACAGGAGATCTATGGCTACACCTTC.